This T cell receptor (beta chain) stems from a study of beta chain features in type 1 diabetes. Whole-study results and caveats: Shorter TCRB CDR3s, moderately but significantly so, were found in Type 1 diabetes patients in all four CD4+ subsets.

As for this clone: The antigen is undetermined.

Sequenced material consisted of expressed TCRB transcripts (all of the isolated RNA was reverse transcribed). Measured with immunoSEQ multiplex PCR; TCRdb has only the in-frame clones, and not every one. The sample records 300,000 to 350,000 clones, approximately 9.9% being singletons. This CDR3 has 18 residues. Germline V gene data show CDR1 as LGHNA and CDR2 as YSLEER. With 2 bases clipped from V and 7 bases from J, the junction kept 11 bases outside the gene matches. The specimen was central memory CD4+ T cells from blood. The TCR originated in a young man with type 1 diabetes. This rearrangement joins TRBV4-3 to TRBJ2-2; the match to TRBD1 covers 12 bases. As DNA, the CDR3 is TGCGCCAGCAGCCAATTAACCCCCGGGACAGGGGGCATCGGGGAGCTGTTTTTT. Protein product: CASSQLTPGTGGIGELFF.